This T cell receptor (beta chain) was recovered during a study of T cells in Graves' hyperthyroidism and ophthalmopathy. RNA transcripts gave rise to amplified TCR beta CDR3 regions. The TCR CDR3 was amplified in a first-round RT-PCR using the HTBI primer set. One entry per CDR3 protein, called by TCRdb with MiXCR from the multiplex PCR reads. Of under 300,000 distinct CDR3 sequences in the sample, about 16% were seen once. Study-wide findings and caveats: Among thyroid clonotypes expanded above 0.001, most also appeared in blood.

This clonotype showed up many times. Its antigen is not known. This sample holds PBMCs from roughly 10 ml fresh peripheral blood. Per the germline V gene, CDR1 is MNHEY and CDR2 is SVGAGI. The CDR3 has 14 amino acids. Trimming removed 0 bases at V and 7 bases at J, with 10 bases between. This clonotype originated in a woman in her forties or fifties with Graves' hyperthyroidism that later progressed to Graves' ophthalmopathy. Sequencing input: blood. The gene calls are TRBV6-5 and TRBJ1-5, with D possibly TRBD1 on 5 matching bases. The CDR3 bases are TGTGCCAGCAGTTACTCGTGGAGGGGCCAGCCCCAGCATTTT. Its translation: CASSYSWRGQPQHF.